Shown below are 5 T cell receptor beta chains from a single sample sequenced in a study of cytotoxic CD8 clonotypes in ibrutinib-treated CLL. Measured with immunoSEQ multiplex PCR; TCRdb has only the in-frame clones, and not every one. The sample lists 200,000 to 250,000 clones, 60% to 80% occurring once. Sample: PBMCs, taken after 12 months of ibrutinib treatment. The receptors originated from a human donor with chronic lymphocytic leukemia.

This rearrangement joins TRBV10-2 to TRBJ2-1; D possibly corresponds to TRBD2 (6 bases). Germline V gene data show CDR1 as WSHSY and CDR2 as SAAADI. With 4 bases removed from V and 1 base from J, the gap between germline ends came to 8 bases. The CDR3 is made up of 14 amino acids. The CDR3 DNA sequence: TGCGCCAGCAGTGTAGGGAGGTCCTACAATGAGCAGTTCTTC. Translating it yields CASSVGRSYNEQFF.

This clone was counted a few times. The chain employs TRBV27 and TRBJ2-3, with TRBD2 matching over 9 bases. Losses at the gene ends were 7 bases for V and 1 base for J; bases not matched to a gene: 18. This CDR3 is built from 19 residues. CDR1 is MNHEY, CDR2 SMNVEV, per germline (reference sequence). In nucleotides, the CDR3 is TGTGCCAGCACCCCTCCCCCGGGGACTAGCCCAGGTGGCACAGATACGCAGTATTTT. This translates into CASTPPPGTSPGGTDTQYF.

The chain has TRBV18 and TRBJ2-1; D ambiguous. Per the germline V gene, CDR1 is KGHSH and CDR2 is LQKENI. The V end lost 3 bases, the J end lost 5 bases, and 5 bases lay between the germline ends. The CDR3 consists of 12 residues. CDR3 loop: CASSPTHNEQFF. CDR3 DNA sequence: TGTGCCAGCTCACCTACCCACAATGAGCAGTTCTTC.

J is TRBJ2-7 and V is TRBV10-3, with D tentatively TRBD2 (6 bases). The CDR3 contains 15 residues. Germline CDR1 reads ENHRY; CDR2 reads SYGVKD. Trimming cost V 3 bases and J 1 base, with 13 bases left between them. CDR3 coding DNA: TGTGCCATCAGTGATCCGGGACGGGAGTCCTACGAGCAGTACTTC. This gives the protein CAISDPGRESYEQYF.

This clone has more than one count but fewer than ten. The CDR3: CASRPAGNSPLHF. CDR3 nucleotide sequence: TGTGCCAGCAGGCCTGCCGGGAACTCACCCCTCCACTTT. This sequence joins TRBV6-6 and TRBJ1-6; no firm D call. This CDR3 is built from 13 residues. V gave up 6 bases and J gave up 10 bases, with 13 bases separating them. Looked up from germline, CDR1 is MNHNY and CDR2 is SVGAGI (reference sequence).